This is a list of T cell receptor beta chains from one sample in a study of T cells in Graves' hyperthyroidism and ophthalmopathy. A single record per CDR3 protein comes from TCRdb applying MiXCR to the multiplex PCR reads. The data contain approximately 98,000 distinct CDR3 sequences, about 40% of them singletons. The sample taken for sequencing was peripheral blood or thyroid tissue (not recorded which). The receptor set was obtained from a woman in her twenties or thirties with Graves' hyperthyroidism. The CDR3 runs from the conserved cysteine through the conserved F or W. The order of the fields is J gene, V gene, D gene, CDR3 protein. The D gene is left open where the match is weak.

j_gene: TRBJ2-5; v_gene: TRBV11-2; d_gene: TRBD2; CDR3aa: CASSLEGAGGVTETQYF
j_gene: TRBJ2-6; v_gene: TRBV20-1; d_gene: -; CDR3aa: CSARDQFSGANVLTF
j_gene: TRBJ1-3; v_gene: TRBV20-1; d_gene: -; CDR3aa: CSARAMTTLSGNTMYF
j_gene: TRBJ1-2; v_gene: TRBV29-1; d_gene: TRBD1; CDR3aa: CSVDDGTGSGYGYTF
j_gene: TRBJ1-4; v_gene: TRBV12-3/TRBV12-4; d_gene: -; CDR3aa: CASSLSTANEKLFF
j_gene: TRBJ2-2; v_gene: TRBV12-3/TRBV12-4; d_gene: -; CDR3aa: CASSLALAFGELFF
j_gene: TRBJ1-6; v_gene: TRBV10-3; d_gene: -; CDR3aa: CAISGTSSYNSPLHF
j_gene: TRBJ1-5; v_gene: TRBV12-3/TRBV12-4; d_gene: -; CDR3aa: CASSLAIMLIDNQPQHF
j_gene: TRBJ1-1; v_gene: TRBV24-1; d_gene: -; CDR3aa: CATKEGAEAFF
j_gene: TRBJ2-3; v_gene: TRBV28; d_gene: TRBD2; CDR3aa: CASSLLSGSGDTQYF
j_gene: TRBJ2-7; v_gene: TRBV11-2; d_gene: TRBD2; CDR3aa: CASSPTSGSDEQYF
j_gene: TRBJ2-2; v_gene: TRBV7-9; d_gene: TRBD2; CDR3aa: CASSPGRLAGGGELFF
j_gene: TRBJ2-7; v_gene: TRBV19; d_gene: TRBD1; CDR3aa: CASSMTGGGYEQYF
j_gene: TRBJ1-2; v_gene: TRBV7-9; d_gene: -; CDR3aa: CASSVGHGDYGYTF
j_gene: TRBJ2-3; v_gene: TRBV28; d_gene: TRBD1; CDR3aa: CASSPGTEPTDTQYF
j_gene: TRBJ2-2; v_gene: TRBV7-3; d_gene: -; CDR3aa: CASSLAGGRTGELFF
j_gene: TRBJ1-2; v_gene: TRBV5-1; d_gene: -; CDR3aa: CASSSASRGSYGYTF
j_gene: TRBJ2-5; v_gene: TRBV28; d_gene: -; CDR3aa: CASGSSWLDF
j_gene: TRBJ1-1; v_gene: TRBV4-2; d_gene: -; CDR3aa: CASSQGRAGNTEAFF
j_gene: TRBJ2-5; v_gene: TRBV4-1; d_gene: TRBD2; CDR3aa: CASSQETSGSRETQYF
j_gene: TRBJ2-7; v_gene: TRBV12-5; d_gene: -; CDR3aa: CASGLREQYF
j_gene: TRBJ1-1; v_gene: TRBV25-1; d_gene: -; CDR3aa: CANSEWGEAFF
j_gene: TRBJ1-1; v_gene: TRBV2; d_gene: -; CDR3aa: CAGQVNTEAFF
j_gene: TRBJ1-5; v_gene: TRBV7-9; d_gene: -; CDR3aa: CASSLGDQPQHF
j_gene: TRBJ2-7; v_gene: TRBV20-1; d_gene: -; CDR3aa: CSARREKASEQYF
j_gene: TRBJ2-6; v_gene: TRBV7-9; d_gene: -; CDR3aa: CASSFNYITSFGANVLTF
j_gene: TRBJ1-4; v_gene: TRBV9; d_gene: -; CDR3aa: CASSAGPWYEQYEKLFF
j_gene: TRBJ1-1; v_gene: TRBV25-1; d_gene: -; CDR3aa: CASSEVRGTEAFF
j_gene: TRBJ1-1; v_gene: TRBV10-3; d_gene: TRBD1; CDR3aa: CAISDPGQARSEAFF
j_gene: TRBJ2-7; v_gene: TRBV7-2; d_gene: TRBD2; CDR3aa: CASSPRTSNEQYF
j_gene: TRBJ2-7; v_gene: TRBV3-1; d_gene: -; CDR3aa: CASSRRYSYEQYF
j_gene: TRBJ1-5; v_gene: TRBV14; d_gene: TRBD1; CDR3aa: CASSQAGQGKHSNQPQHF
j_gene: TRBJ1-3; v_gene: TRBV5-1; d_gene: -; CDR3aa: CASSSGMGNTIYF
j_gene: TRBJ1-2; v_gene: TRBV2; d_gene: -; CDR3aa: CASSEQIYGYTF
j_gene: TRBJ2-2; v_gene: TRBV3-1; d_gene: TRBD2; CDR3aa: CASSHQLAGANTGELFF
j_gene: TRBJ1-5; v_gene: TRBV7-9; d_gene: -; CDR3aa: CASSRATGDGLGNQPQHF
j_gene: TRBJ2-5; v_gene: TRBV12-3/TRBV12-4; d_gene: -; CDR3aa: CASRHGTTGETQYF
j_gene: TRBJ1-1; v_gene: TRBV7-9; d_gene: -; CDR3aa: CASSQEGTLGNTEAFF
j_gene: TRBJ1-2; v_gene: TRBV19; d_gene: TRBD1; CDR3aa: CASSILGQGVRGYTF
j_gene: TRBJ2-5; v_gene: TRBV7-2; d_gene: -; CDR3aa: CASSLGGGLPGLTRYF
j_gene: TRBJ1-2; v_gene: TRBV7-2; d_gene: -; CDR3aa: CASSPGEEDYGYTF
j_gene: TRBJ1-1; v_gene: TRBV7-6; d_gene: -; CDR3aa: CASSSTTGLEAFF
j_gene: TRBJ2-7; v_gene: TRBV19; d_gene: -; CDR3aa: CASSPRRSYEQYF
j_gene: TRBJ2-7; v_gene: TRBV7-8; d_gene: TRBD2; CDR3aa: CASSQGLANDEQYF